Sequencing of this TCR beta chain was carried out in a study of cytomegalovirus exposure and HLA in healthy donors. General observations from the study: Both high specificity and high sensitivity reportedly marked the classifier's diagnosis of cytomegalovirus status. An analysis done earlier found most TCR beta V segments productive about 87% or about 30% of the time.

Donors had nominal health at sampling but likely had unrecorded immune exposures. A few counts support this clone. Its antigen is undetermined. The PCR had 60 Vbeta and 13 Jbeta primers. Repertoires were generated with immunoSEQ multiplex PCR, while TCRdb's copy carries only in-frame clones and drops some. The data hold some 120,000 clones, with roughly a tenth observed a single time. Germline V gene data show CDR1 as MNHEY and CDR2 as SVGAGI. The CDR3 runs 14 residues. The V segment lost 7 bases and the J segment 2 bases; nucleotides outside the gene matches: 7. The J gene is TRBJ2-7, the V gene TRBV6-5; 8 nucleotides align to TRBD1. Sequenced: PBMCs. The receptor's source is a man aged 30-40 years in good health and CMV-seronegative. CDR3 region: CASKPDRGTYEQYF. CDR3 coding DNA: TGTGCCAGCAAACCAGACAGGGGTACCTACGAGCAGTACTTC.